Described below is a single TCR beta chain sequence and its context. Its target is not known. The V gene's germline CDR1 is KGHSH and CDR2 LQKENI. This CDR3 is 14 amino acids long. V lost 4 bases and J lost 4; bases outside the gene matches: 3. These data originate in a study of T cell responses to AZD1222 COVID-19 vaccine. Study outcomes and limitations: With two AZD1222 doses given, Spike-specific TCR breadth and depth both rose. Recipients of AZD1222 seropositive at baseline numbered only 5 or 6. No day 14 peak samples; only post-peak repertoires were characterized. Donors were chiefly white British, with a greater number of females, and clonal diversity was perhaps underestimated.

Assay used: immunoSEQ multiplex PCR; TCRdb lists only in-frame clones, some missing. The table has 45,000 to 60,000 clones, roughly nine tenths seen once; the top ten hold just under 2%. The starting material was peripheral blood, obtained on day 0 of AZD1222 vaccination. This TCR derives from an adult in good health. The V call is TRBV18, the J call TRBJ2-5, with 10 positions matching TRBD1. CDR3 bases: TGTGCCAGCTCACTTCGGACAGGGGGAGAGACCCAGTACTTC. It yields the protein CASSLRTGGETQYF.